These 28 T cell receptor beta chains share one sample of origin, sequenced in a study of OX40 agonist ivuxolimab in advanced cancers. Profiled with immunoSEQ multiplex PCR; TCRdb holds only in-frame clones, not every one. In the table there are about 100,000 clones, roughly 90% of which are singletons. Sample: CD4+ or CD8+ T cells sorted from blood, taken in a trial of the OX40 agonist ivuxolimab. The receptor source for this set is an adult with an advanced solid tumor such as melanoma, head and neck, liver or kidney cancer.

The V call is TRBV12-2, the J call TRBJ2-7; TRBD2 is taken as the D call from the table, unchecked against the DNA. TRBV12-2 is classified as a pseudogene. This CDR3 has 18 residues. The CDR3 DNA sequence: TGTGCAAGTCGCTTCACTCTCGGGGTAGCGGGAGGGCCGAGGGAGCAGTACTTC. Translation gives CASRFTLGVAGGPREQYF.

This sequence joins TRBV5-1 and TRBJ2-3; D uncertain. Germline CDR1 is SGHRS and CDR2 is YFSETQ. The ends were cut back, 0 bases at V and 4 bases at J, with 3 bases in the middle. CDR3 length equals 12 residues. Here the CDR3 DNA reads TGCGCCAGCAGCTTGGTCTCAGATACGCAGTATTTT. Protein sequence: CASSLVSDTQYF.

The chain links TRBV19 to TRBJ2-4, with 7 positions matching TRBD1. The J segment lost 1 base and the V segment lost 5 bases, leaving 11 bases of the junction unmatched. There are 17 residues in the CDR3. CDR1 and CDR2 (germline): LNHDA, SQIVND (reference sequence). In DNA form, the CDR3 reads TGTGCCAGTAGTCACCCACCTCGGGACAGTGCCAAAAACATTCAGTACTTC. It translates to CASSHPPRDSAKNIQYF.

This chain links TRBV11-2 with TRBJ2-1, with 8 positions matching TRBD2. The length of the CDR3 is 16 residues. From germline, CDR1 is SGHAT and CDR2 FQNNGV. The ends lost 3 bases at V and 2 bases at J; junction bases unmatched: 6. This CDR3 is CASSLGAGGAYNEQFF. In nucleotides, the CDR3 is TGTGCCAGCAGCTTGGGGGCGGGAGGAGCCTACAATGAGCAGTTCTTC.

This chain joins TRBV6-5 and TRBJ2-2, with D perhaps matching TRBD2 (6 bases). Trimming removed 6 bases from V and 4 bases from J, with 15 bases in between. CDR3 size: 15 residues. CDR1 and CDR2 (germline): MNHEY, SVGAGI. CDR3 nucleotides: TGTGCCAGCAGGGGCGGGACGTGGCTCACCGGGGAGCTGTTTTTT. It is translated as CASRGGTWLTGELFF.

This chain uses TRBV6-1 with TRBJ2-3; TRBD1 is a possible D gene (7 bases). Germline-derived CDR1 and CDR2 are MNHNS and SASEGT. The CDR3 runs to 15 residues. Trimming removed 3 bases from V and 6 bases from J, with 16 bases in between. In nucleotides, the CDR3 is TGTGCCAGCAGTGATCAGGGGGGATTGTCGGATACGCAGTATTTT. This codes for CASSDQGGLSDTQYF.

This clone was seen more than once but under ten times. The chain links TRBV4-3 to TRBJ2-1, with 7 bases matching TRBD1. The ends lost 1 base at V and 4 bases at J; junction bases unmatched: 4. In germline, CDR1 is LGHNA, CDR2 YSLEER. The CDR3 runs to 15 residues. The CDR3 DNA reads as TGCGCCAGCAGCCAAGGGGGACAGCTATACAATGAGCAGTTCTTC. Amino acid sequence: CASSQGGQLYNEQFF.

The chain recombines TRBV28 with TRBJ2-3; D is unresolved. The CDR3 extends over 12 amino acids. Deletions cut 9 bases from V and 3 bases from J, with 10 bases between. Germline V gene lookup returns CDR1 MDHEN and CDR2 SYDVKM. CDR3 DNA: TGTGCCAGTTCTGATGTTACAGATACGCAGTATTTT. Its protein product is CASSDVTDTQYF.

This chain uses TRBV5-1 with TRBJ1-5; D is unclear. Germline V gene sequence: CDR1 SGHRS, CDR2 YFSETQ. V was pared by 0 bases and J by 3 bases, with 10 bases between. CDR3 size: 15 residues. In nucleotides, the CDR3 is TGCGCCAGCAGCTTGGGGGAAGCGTCCAATCAGCCCCAGCATTTT. Its translation: CASSLGEASNQPQHF.

The chain recombines TRBV7-2 with TRBJ1-1; no clear D gene. Germline V gives CDR1 SGHTA, CDR2 FQGNSA. CDR3 length equals 14 residues. V shed 5 bases and J shed 3 bases, with 13 bases lying between them. CDR3 loop: CASSVQREDTEAFF. CDR3 nucleotides: TGTGCCAGCAGCGTACAGCGGGAGGACACTGAAGCTTTCTTT.

This chain connects TRBV5-1 to TRBJ2-5; the D is unclear. CDR3 size: 14 residues. Germline V gene data show CDR1 as SGHRS and CDR2 as YFSETQ. Trimming stripped 4 bases from V and 5 bases from J, with 15 bases between. The CDR3 DNA reads TGCGCCAGCAGCCCCTCTGGTCTGGGGGAGACCCAGTACTTC. It is translated as CASSPSGLGETQYF. The full variable domain, with the rest looked up from reference TRBV5-1 and TRBJ2-5, is KAGVTQTPRYLIKTRGQQVTLSCSPISGHRSVSWYQQTPGQGLQFLFEYFSETQRNKGNFPGRFSGRQFSNSRSEMNVSTLELGDSALYLCASSPSGLGETQYFGPGTRLLVL.

The chain links TRBV19 to TRBJ1-5; D call uncertain. V shed 6 bases and J shed 0 bases, with 12 bases lying between them. The CDR3 runs 15 residues. Germline CDR1 LNHDA, CDR2 SQIVND (reference sequence). CDR3 nucleotide sequence: TGTGCCAGTAGCCCCAGGTCCTATAGCAATCAGCCCCAGCATTTT. Translating gives CASSPRSYSNQPQHF.

The sample holds one count of this clone. The chain recombines TRBV18 with TRBJ1-1; D might be TRBD1 (5 bases). The CDR3 consists of 13 residues. Trimming pared 2 bases from V and 5 bases from J, leaving 9 bases between. CDR1 KGHSH and CDR2 LQKENI come from the germline V gene. The CDR3 is CASSPAGRTEAFF. The CDR3 region has the DNA TGTGCCAGCTCACCAGCAGGGCGAACTGAAGCTTTCTTT.

The CDR3 region has the DNA TGCGCCAGCAGCCAAGAAAAGATGACGGCAGATACGCAGTATTTT. Protein product: CASSQEKMTADTQYF. V is TRBV4-3 and J is TRBJ2-3; D gene ambiguous. From germline, CDR1 is LGHNA and CDR2 YSLEER. The CDR3 extends over 15 amino acids. V was clipped by 0 bases and J by 4 bases, with 11 bases between them.

This rearrangement joins TRBV28 to TRBJ2-5; 10 bases align to TRBD2. This CDR3 is built from 16 residues. The junction had 7 bases not matched to a gene; V was cut back by 6 bases and J by 0 bases. CDR1 is MDHEN, CDR2 SYDVKM, per germline. CDR3 in amino acids: CASRLAGPWYQETQYF. The CDR3 region has the DNA TGTGCCAGCAGACTAGCGGGACCCTGGTACCAAGAGACCCAGTACTTC.

The rearrangement uses TRBV5-1 and TRBJ2-5; tentative D call: TRBD1 (5 bases). Germline V gene lookup returns CDR1 SGHRS and CDR2 YFSETQ. Trimming cost V 7 bases and J 2 bases, with 6 bases left between them. CDR3 length equals 11 residues. CDR3 protein: CASRQQETQYF. DNA for the CDR3: TGCGCCAGCCGACAGCAAGAGACCCAGTACTTC.

V usage is TRBV9 and J usage is TRBJ1-5; weak D call: TRBD1 (5 bases). Germline V gene lookup returns CDR1 SGDLS and CDR2 YYNGEE. This CDR3 contains 14 residues. Trimming removed 3 bases at V and 6 bases at J, with 13 bases between. CDR3 nucleotides: TGTGCCAGCAGCGCCGGGGGAGGCGGTCAGCCCCAGCATTTT. As protein: CASSAGGGGQPQHF.

The chain is built from TRBV7-9 and TRBJ2-1; 11 bases fit TRBD2. The CDR3 runs to 15 residues. The V gene end was trimmed by 4 bases and the J gene end by 7 bases; junction bases not matched to a gene: 6. Germline V gene data show CDR1 as SEHNR and CDR2 as FQNEAQ (reference sequence). CDR3 protein: CASSSLAGGPNEQFF. CDR3 DNA: TGTGCCAGCAGCTCGTTAGCGGGAGGGCCGAATGAGCAGTTCTTC.

The V gene is TRBV4-1, the J gene TRBJ1-4, with D unresolved. The CDR3 consists of 16 residues. Germline values: CDR1 MGHRA, CDR2 YSYEKL. The V end was cut by 0 bases, the J end by 0 bases, with 8 bases between. CDR3 nucleotide sequence: TGCGCCAGCAGCCAAGATTTTGGAGCAACTAATGAAAAACTGTTTTTT. Its translation is CASSQDFGATNEKLFF.

CDR3 sequence: CASATGGSYNEQFF. The CDR3 region has the DNA TGTGCCAGCGCGACAGGGGGCTCCTACAATGAGCAGTTCTTC. The V call is TRBV18, the J call TRBJ2-1; TRBD1 matches 9 bases. The CDR3 has 14 residues. V lost 8 bases and J lost 0; bases outside the gene matches: 2. Germline V gene lookup returns CDR1 KGHSH and CDR2 LQKENI.

V gene TRBV28 combines with J gene TRBJ1-1; 12 bases fit TRBD1. Germline lookup yields CDR1 MDHEN and CDR2 SYDVKM. The CDR3 runs to 16 residues. The V segment lost 3 bases and the J segment 3 bases; nucleotides outside the gene matches: 5. CDR3 sequence: CASSFYGTGGYTEAFF. CDR3 sequence (DNA): TGTGCCAGCAGTTTCTACGGGACAGGGGGCTACACTGAAGCTTTCTTT.

This clone was picked up a small number of times. This rearrangement joins TRBV28 to TRBJ2-7, with 7 nucleotides matching TRBD2. The CDR3 covers 14 residues. Trimming cost V 5 bases and J 3 bases; bases outside gene matches: 7. In germline, CDR1 is MDHEN, CDR2 SYDVKM. The CDR3 loop is CASSEPSGYYEQYF. Written as DNA, the CDR3 is TGTGCCAGCAGTGAGCCTAGCGGCTACTACGAGCAGTACTTC.

The V gene is TRBV6-6, the J gene TRBJ2-2; D unresolved. Germline CDR1 MNHNY, CDR2 SVGAGI (reference sequence). This CDR3 has 12 amino acids. The V gene lost 1 base and the J gene lost 5 bases, with 2 bases spanning the gap. CDR3 amino acids: CASSYWTGELFF. The DNA for the CDR3 is TGTGCCAGCAGTTACTGGACCGGGGAGCTGTTTTTT.

The rearrangement links TRBV10-3 to TRBJ2-2, with no clear D. Germline lookup yields CDR1 ENHRY and CDR2 SYGVKD. V lost 3 bases and J lost 4, with 18 bases in between. The CDR3 is made up of 17 amino acids. The CDR3 bases are TGTGCCATCAGTGAAGACCGGGCCCAACCGGGCACCGGGGAGCTGTTTTTT. It yields the protein CAISEDRAQPGTGELFF.

This clone occurred once. The chain employs TRBV27 and TRBJ1-2, with TRBD1 matching 7 bases. The CDR3 covers 15 residues. CDR1 MNHEY and CDR2 SMNVEV come from the germline V gene (reference sequence). V lost 5 bases, J lost 5 bases, and 11 bases stayed unmatched. CDR3 nucleotides: TGTGCCAGCAGTACCGGACAGGATCCTCGATATGGCTACACCTTC. This translates into CASSTGQDPRYGYTF.

The chain combines TRBV25-1 with TRBJ1-2; D is possibly TRBD1 (5 bases). The V gene lost 3 bases and the J gene lost 7 bases, with 12 bases spanning the gap. The CDR3 is made up of 13 amino acids. Germline CDR1 is MGHDK and CDR2 is SYGVNS. The CDR3 region has the DNA TGTGCCAGCAGTGACGGGGCGGGTTTTGGCTACACCTTC. This encodes CASSDGAGFGYTF.

The V and J genes are TRBV7-8 and TRBJ2-5, with D uncertain. The CDR3 contains 13 residues. The V end lost 3 bases, the J end lost 1 base, and 6 bases lay between the germline ends. Germline V CDR1 and CDR2: SGHVS, FQNEAQ. The CDR3, as DNA: TGTGCCAGCAGCTTCGGTAGCCAAGAGACCCAGTACTTC. Encoded protein: CASSFGSQETQYF.

The chain joins TRBV19 to TRBJ2-5; D perhaps matches TRBD1 (6 bases). The CDR3 is made up of 13 amino acids. Trimming took off 1 base at V and 5 bases at J, with 8 bases between the two ends. In germline, CDR1 is LNHDA, CDR2 SQIVND (reference sequence). CDR3 nucleotides: TGTGCCAGTAGTATAGGGGGGCGGGAGACCCAGTACTTC. Translating gives CASSIGGRETQYF.